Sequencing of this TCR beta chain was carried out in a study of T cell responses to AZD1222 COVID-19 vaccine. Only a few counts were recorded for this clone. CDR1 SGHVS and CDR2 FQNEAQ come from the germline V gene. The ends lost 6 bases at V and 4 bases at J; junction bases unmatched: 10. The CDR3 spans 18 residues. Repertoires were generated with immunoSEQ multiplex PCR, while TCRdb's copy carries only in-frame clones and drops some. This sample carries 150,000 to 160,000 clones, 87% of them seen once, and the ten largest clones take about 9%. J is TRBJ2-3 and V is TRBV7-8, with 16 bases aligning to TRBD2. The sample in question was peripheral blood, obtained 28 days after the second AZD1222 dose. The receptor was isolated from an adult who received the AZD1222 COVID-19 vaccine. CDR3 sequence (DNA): TGTGCCAGCAGGGGGACTAGCGGGAGGGCCGCGCTCGCAGATACGCAGTATTTT. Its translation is CASRGTSGRAALADTQYF.